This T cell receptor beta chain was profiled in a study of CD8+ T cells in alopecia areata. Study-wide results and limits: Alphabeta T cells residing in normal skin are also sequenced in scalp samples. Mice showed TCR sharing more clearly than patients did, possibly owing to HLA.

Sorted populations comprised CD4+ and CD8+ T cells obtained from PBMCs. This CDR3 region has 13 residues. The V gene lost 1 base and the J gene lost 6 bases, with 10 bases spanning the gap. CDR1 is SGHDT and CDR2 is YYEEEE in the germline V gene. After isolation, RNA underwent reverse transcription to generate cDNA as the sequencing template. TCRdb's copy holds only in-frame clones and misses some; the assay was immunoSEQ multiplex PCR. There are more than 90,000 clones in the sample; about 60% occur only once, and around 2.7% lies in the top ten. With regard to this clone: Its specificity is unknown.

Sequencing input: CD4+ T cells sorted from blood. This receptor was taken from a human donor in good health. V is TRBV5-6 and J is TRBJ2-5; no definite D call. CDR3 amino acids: CASSLSRSQTQYF. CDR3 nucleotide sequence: TGTGCCAGCAGCTTGTCTCGGTCTCAGACCCAGTACTTC.